One sample yielded the 23 T cell receptor beta chains listed below, sequenced in a study of metastatic and nonmetastatic thyroid tumors (dated by TCRdb to between 2020 and 2021). The method was PCR. Sequencing used an Illumina HiSeq 4000. TCRdb applied fastp at Q25 and MiXCR to the public reads, then kept only in-frame beta chains. This sample has roughly 35,000 clones in its table, and about 17% of those were observed once. Around 3% of the sample comes from the top ten. None of the patients had been given any treatment before thyroid surgery. The material sequenced was blood. The receptors stem from a female donor with papillary thyroid cancer or a benign thyroid nodule (not recorded which). Some clones in this sample may be carry-over from other donors' samples.

This clone was observed at least ten times. The rearrangement uses TRBV20-1 and TRBJ2-3; D gene ambiguous. V lost 4 bases and J lost 3, with 2 bases in between. Germline V gives CDR1 DFQATT, CDR2 SNEGSKA (reference sequence). The CDR3 is 10 amino acids. The CDR3 sequence is CSAMTDTQYF. The CDR3 region has the DNA TGCAGTGCTATGACAGATACGCAGTATTTT.

This clone has at least ten counts. The CDR3 bases are TGCAGTGCTTTTCATAGTCCAGATACGCAGTATTTT. Its protein product is CSAFHSPDTQYF. The chain recombines TRBV20-1 with TRBJ2-3; no clear D. This CDR3 has 12 residues. The germline V gene has CDR1 DFQATT and CDR2 SNEGSKA (reference sequence). Trimming stripped 5 bases from V and 4 bases from J, with 10 bases between.

The table lists this clone with many counts. J is TRBJ1-2 and V is TRBV20-1; D not certain. The germline V and J ends were trimmed by 2 bases and 8 bases, with 12 bases remaining between them. Germline-derived CDR1 and CDR2 are DFQATT and SNEGSKA (reference sequence). CDR3 length: 12 amino acids. CDR3 in amino acids: CSARLPLGGYTF. CDR3 sequence (DNA): TGCAGTGCTAGACTGCCTCTGGGAGGCTACACCTTC.

This clone came up many times. The chain joins TRBV28 to TRBJ1-2, with D unresolved. Trimming pared 3 bases from V and 8 bases from J, leaving 7 bases between. Germline CDR1 MDHEN, CDR2 SYDVKM. This CDR3 is built from 11 residues. CDR3 sequence (DNA): TGTGCCAGCAGTTTGATCGACGGCTACACCTTC. It yields the protein CASSLIDGYTF.

A remark on this clone: This may stem from a read error, because a much larger clone lies one nucleotide away. This chain links TRBV27 with TRBJ2-5; possibly TRBD1 or TRBD2 for D (5 bases each). V dropped 5 bases and J dropped 4 bases, with 14 bases sitting between them. CDR1 is MNHEY and CDR2 is SMNVEV in the germline V gene (reference sequence). The CDR3 is 14 amino acids. The CDR3 region has the DNA TGTGCCAGCAGTCCCAAGGGGAGTGGAGAGACCCAGTACTTC. It encodes CASSPKGSGETQYF.

This clone was seen ten or more times. The chain carries TRBV24-1 and TRBJ1-5, with a possible D match to TRBD1 (5 bases). V was shortened by 3 bases and J by 0 bases, with 8 bases between the two germline ends. There are 15 residues in the CDR3. CDR1 KGHDR and CDR2 SFDVKD come from the germline V gene. CDR3 sequence (DNA): TGTGCCACCAGTGATAACAGGAATAGCAATCAGCCCCAGCATTTT. This translates into CATSDNRNSNQPQHF.

Relative to its sample, this clone is medium-sized. The chain links TRBV20-1 to TRBJ2-7, with no clear D. This CDR3 is built from 14 residues. Trimming left V 5 bases short and J 7 bases short, with 21 bases between. Germline V CDR1 and CDR2: DFQATT, SNEGSKA (reference sequence). The CDR3 loop reads CSAFHWIQFSEQYF. Written as DNA, the CDR3 is TGCAGTGCTTTCCACTGGATCCAGTTTTCAGAGCAGTACTTC.

This clone has at least ten counts. The V call is TRBV3-1, the J call TRBJ2-1; D might be TRBD1 or TRBD2, each matching 7 bases. From germline, CDR1 is LGHDT and CDR2 YNNKEL (reference sequence). The CDR3 is 17 amino acids. Trimming stripped 0 bases from V and 10 bases from J, with 22 bases between. The DNA of the CDR3 is TGTGCCAGCAGCCAAGATTTAACAGGGGAGGGGTCAGAAGAGCAGTTCTTC. Translating gives CASSQDLTGEGSEEQFF.

This clone showed up many times. This chain joins TRBV9 and TRBJ1-2; TRBD1 might be the D (6 bases). The CDR3 covers 13 residues. Germline values: CDR1 SGDLS, CDR2 YYNGEE. V was pared by 4 bases and J by 1 base, with 8 bases between. CDR3 region: CASSTQGNYGYTF. The CDR3 DNA is TGTGCCAGCAGCACACAGGGTAACTATGGCTACACCTTC.

This clone is a singleton in its sample. The gene calls are TRBV7-8 and TRBJ2-7, with 10 positions matching TRBD1. Trimming cost V 4 bases and J 5 bases; bases outside gene matches: 8. The CDR3 extends over 15 amino acids. CDR1 SGHVS and CDR2 FQNEAQ come from the germline V gene. DNA for the CDR3: TGTGCCAGCAGCTCCCGGGACAGGGGCGGCCACGAGCAGTACTTC. This codes for CASSSRDRGGHEQYF.

This clone was seen repeatedly, ten times or more. The chain carries TRBV7-2 and TRBJ1-6; the D is unclear. CDR3 length: 16 residues. V lost 0 bases to trimming and J lost 4 bases, with 10 bases between them. Germline V gene lookup returns CDR1 SGHTA and CDR2 FQGNSA. The chain's CDR3 is CASSLAIGSYNSPLHF. In DNA, the CDR3 is TGTGCCAGCAGCTTAGCTATAGGGTCGTATAATTCACCCCTCCACTTT.

In its sample, this clone was seen many times. The genes are TRBV28 and TRBJ2-4, with D tentatively TRBD2 (6 bases). Trimming stripped 6 bases from V and 3 bases from J, with 12 bases between. The CDR3 is made up of 14 amino acids. CDR1 is MDHEN and CDR2 is SYDVKM in the germline V gene. In DNA form, the CDR3 reads TGTGCCAGCAGGCTCGGGAGCGGCAAAAACATTCAGTACTTC. Translated, it gives CASRLGSGKNIQYF.

This clone was counted ten times or more. The genes are TRBV11-1 and TRBJ2-5, with 9 bases matching TRBD2. Germline V CDR1 and CDR2: SGHAT, FQDESV (reference sequence). V trimming: 5 bases; J trimming: 0 bases; junction bases outside the gene matches: 19. The CDR3 is 20 residues long. The CDR3 loop is CASSNTVVSAGGGYQETQYF. As DNA, the CDR3 is TGTGCCAGCAGCAATACGGTGGTCTCGGCGGGAGGGGGGTACCAAGAGACCCAGTACTTC. The full variable domain, its missing parts supplied by reference TRBV11-1 and TRBJ2-5, is EAEVAQSPRYKITEKSQAVAFWCDPISGHATLYWYRQILGQGPELLVQFQDESVVDDSQLPKDRFSAERLKGVDSTLKIQPAELGDSAMYLCASSNTVVSAGGGYQETQYFGPGTRLLVL.

This clone showed up many times. The V gene is TRBV7-8, the J gene TRBJ2-7; maybe TRBD1 (6 bases). The germline gives CDR1 SGHVS, CDR2 FQNEAQ. The CDR3 covers 17 residues. The V end lost 3 bases, the J end lost 1 base, and 19 bases lay between the germline ends. The CDR3 loop reads CASSFHWDQGKSYEQYF. In DNA form, the CDR3 reads TGTGCCAGCAGCTTCCACTGGGACCAGGGGAAATCCTACGAGCAGTACTTC.

A few counts support this clone. An end of the junction differs from the germline gene, which may be a read error. CDR3 amino acids: CAASSIADGPNNERFF. The CDR3 DNA is TGTGCCGCGTCCTCTATCGCTGACGGGCCTAACAATGAGCGGTTCTTC. The chain couples TRBV6-1 to TRBJ2-1; D is unresolved. The CDR3 length is 16 residues. Germline V gene data show CDR1 as MNHNS and CDR2 as SASEGT.

This rearrangement joins TRBV5-8 to TRBJ1-2, with D unresolved. CDR3 size: 13 residues. The germline gives CDR1 SGHTS, CDR2 YDEGEE. Trimming cost V 0 bases and J 3 bases, with 6 bases left between them. The CDR3 spells CASSLGRDYGYTF. The CDR3 region has the DNA TGTGCCAGCAGCTTGGGGAGAGACTATGGCTACACCTTC.

The CDR3 loop is CASGVAGSYEQYF. CDR3 coding DNA: TGCGCCAGCGGTGTAGCGGGATCCTACGAGCAGTACTTC. V and J are TRBV5-1 and TRBJ2-7; 8 positions agree with TRBD2. Trimming at V came to 7 bases and at J to 1 base, leaving 4 bases not matched to a gene. Germline V gene lookup returns CDR1 SGHRS and CDR2 YFSETQ. This CDR3 region has 13 residues. Drawing the rest from reference TRBV5-1 and TRBJ2-7, the complete variable domain is KAGVTQTPRYLIKTRGQQVTLSCSPISGHRSVSWYQQTPGQGLQFLFEYFSETQRNKGNFPGRFSGRQFSNSRSEMNVSTLELGDSALYLCASGVAGSYEQYFGPGTRLTVT.

This clone has a count of ten or more. This chain links TRBV18 with TRBJ1-2; the D gene is possibly TRBD1 (6 bases). Germline CDR1 is KGHSH and CDR2 is LQKENI. The CDR3 has 14 residues. Trimming stripped 2 bases from V and 7 bases from J, with 14 bases between. The DNA of the CDR3 is TGTGCCAGCTCACCAGTTCCGACAGGTCGTGGCTACACCTTC. Residues: CASSPVPTGRGYTF.

The chain is built from TRBV5-5 and TRBJ2-7, with D tentatively TRBD1 (5 bases). The V end was cut by 6 bases, the J end by 0 bases, with 13 bases between. The CDR3 consists of 14 residues. CDR1 is SGHKS and CDR2 is YYEKEE in the germline V gene (reference sequence). CDR3 amino acids: CASILGVNSYEQYF. CDR3 nucleotides: TGTGCCAGCATCTTAGGGGTGAACTCCTACGAGCAGTACTTC.

This clone was recorded many times. The chain is built from TRBV20-1 and TRBJ2-3; the match to TRBD2 covers 9 bases. The V and J ends lost 1 base and 5 bases, in that order; junction bases with no gene match: 10. This CDR3 spans 16 amino acids. From germline, CDR1 is DFQATT and CDR2 SNEGSKA (reference sequence). The CDR3 sequence: CSARGPGVAGEDTQYF. The CDR3 DNA reads as TGCAGTGCTAGAGGCCCCGGGGTAGCGGGAGAAGATACGCAGTATTTT.

This clone was recorded many times. Just one base apart from a much larger clone, this may be a read error. The chain has TRBV4-2 and TRBJ1-2; TRBD1 is a possible D gene (6 bases). The CDR3 sequence is 14 residues long. Germline-derived CDR1 and CDR2 are LGHNA and YNFKEQ. The CDR3 sequence is CASSQGRGNYGCTF. Written as DNA, the CDR3 is TGTGCCAGCAGTCAGGGGCGGGGGAACTATGGCTGCACCTTC.

This clone was counted ten times or more. The genes are TRBV6-1 and TRBJ1-2; 7 bases are a match to TRBD1. Germline V gene lookup returns CDR1 MNHNS and CDR2 SASEGT. V lost 6 bases and J lost 8; bases outside the gene matches: 12. This CDR3 comprises 14 residues. The CDR3 sequence is CASSLPRTGLGYTF. DNA of the CDR3: TGTGCCAGCAGCCTCCCTCGGACAGGCCTGGGCTACACCTTC.

There are many counts of this clone. This chain joins TRBV4-1 and TRBJ2-2; no definite D call. The CDR3 loop spans 15 amino acids. V lost 1 base to trimming and J lost 1 base, with 7 bases between them. CDR1 MGHRA and CDR2 YSYEKL come from the germline V gene. This chain's CDR3 is CASSQGPGNTGELFF. CDR3 DNA sequence: TGCGCCAGCAGCCAAGGGCCAGGGAACACCGGGGAGCTGTTTTTT.